The 12 T cell receptor beta chains listed next were all sequenced from one sample in a study of blood T cell repertoires in COVID-19. Assay: immunoSEQ multiplex PCR; the TCRdb copy retains only in-frame clones and omits some. The sample has about 160,000 clones; about 74% are singletons. The sequencing sample was made of peripheral blood. Receptors were obtained from a man in his fifties or sixties with acute or convalescent COVID-19.

This chain connects TRBV4-1 to TRBJ1-2; no clear D gene. Germline CDR1 and CDR2: MGHRA and YSYEKL. V lost 3 bases and J lost 3, with 8 bases in between. This CDR3 is 13 amino acids long. The CDR3 protein is CASSHIGDYGYTF. Here the CDR3 DNA reads TGCGCCAGCAGCCATATCGGAGACTATGGCTACACCTTC.

CDR3 in amino acids: CASSFFRGLNTEAFF. CDR3 DNA: TGCGCCAGCAGCTTCTTCAGGGGATTGAACACTGAAGCTTTCTTT. V gene TRBV5-1 combines with J gene TRBJ1-1, with D possibly being TRBD1 (6 bases). Germline V gene sequence: CDR1 SGHRS, CDR2 YFSETQ. The V and J ends lost 2 bases and 0 bases respectively, with 11 bases between them. The CDR3 runs 15 residues.

The CDR3 sequence is CASSLRTGPDTQYF. The CDR3 nucleotides are TGTGCCAGCAGCCTTCGGACAGGACCAGATACGCAGTATTTT. V gene TRBV9 combines with J gene TRBJ2-3; 7 bases are a match to TRBD1. CDR1 and CDR2 from the germline V gene are SGDLS and YYNGEE. V gave up 4 bases and J gave up 4 bases; unmatched junction bases: 6. The CDR3 spans 14 residues. The variable domain in full, with the rest retrieved from reference TRBV9 and TRBJ2-3, is DSGVTQTPKHLITATGQRVTLRCSPRSGDLSVYWYQQSLDQGLQFLIQYYNGEERAKGNILERFSAQQFPDLHSELNLSSLELGDSALYFCASSLRTGPDTQYFGPGTRLTVL.

Notes on this clone: A much larger clone lies a single base off, so this may be a read error. This rearrangement joins TRBV12-3 or TRBV12-4 to TRBJ2-2; no clear D. This CDR3 spans 12 amino acids. V lost 5 bases to trimming and J lost 1 base, with 2 bases between them. The CDR3 loop reads CASSQNTGELFF. CDR3 DNA sequence: TGTGCCAGCAGTCAGAACACCGGGGAGCTGTTTTTT.

The chain links TRBV9 to TRBJ2-5; tentatively, D is TRBD2 (5 bases). From germline, CDR1 is SGDLS and CDR2 YYNGEE. The germline V and J ends were trimmed by 3 bases and 3 bases, with 12 bases remaining between them. The CDR3 runs to 14 residues. Written as DNA, the CDR3 is TGTGCCAGCAGCGAAGGGCACGGGGAAGAGACCCAGTACTTC. Translated, it gives CASSEGHGEETQYF. The full variable domain, rest sourced from reference TRBV9 and TRBJ2-5, is DSGVTQTPKHLITATGQRVTLRCSPRSGDLSVYWYQQSLDQGLQFLIQYYNGEERAKGNILERFSAQQFPDLHSELNLSSLELGDSALYFCASSEGHGEETQYFGPGTRLLVL.

This chain links TRBV2 with TRBJ2-2; 7 bases are a match to TRBD2. Unmatched junction bases numbered 11, after V lost 7 bases and J lost 0 bases. The CDR3 consists of 17 residues. CDR1 is SNHLY and CDR2 is FYNNEI in the germline V gene. This CDR3 is CASTKLGGSSNTGELFF. The DNA of the CDR3 is TGTGCCAGCACCAAACTGGGGGGGTCCTCGAACACCGGGGAGCTGTTTTTT.

V usage is TRBV3-1 (or the pseudogene TRBV3-2) and J usage is TRBJ1-4; no clear D gene. Per germline, CDR1 LGHDT and CDR2 YNNKEL (reference sequence). CDR3 length: 15 amino acids. V lost 1 base and J 8 bases, leaving 14 bases between the germline ends. The CDR3 sequence: CASSQAKGASEKLFF. CDR3 DNA: TGTGCCAGCAGCCAAGCCAAGGGAGCGAGCGAAAAACTGTTTTTT.

The chain couples TRBV6-1 to TRBJ1-1; perhaps TRBD1 as D (5 bases). Trimming cost V 0 bases and J 8 bases, with 13 bases left between them. The germline V gene encodes CDR1 MNHNS and CDR2 SASEGT. The CDR3 is 14 residues long. For the CDR3, the DNA is TGTGCCAGCAGTGAAGCGCCGGGGGTAACCGAAGCTTTCTTT. Its translation is CASSEAPGVTEAFF.

The genes are TRBV5-8 and TRBJ2-3, with 7 bases aligning to TRBD1. This CDR3 is built from 15 residues. Trimming cost V 3 bases and J 2 bases; bases outside gene matches: 6. Germline-derived CDR1 and CDR2 are SGHTS and YDEGEE. CDR3 protein: CASSSGGLPTDTQYF. Written as DNA, the CDR3 is TGTGCCAGCAGCTCAGGGGGATTACCCACAGATACGCAGTATTTT.

The rearrangement links TRBV3-1 (or the pseudogene TRBV3-2) to TRBJ2-7, with TRBD1 matching over 7 bases. The CDR3 runs to 16 residues. Unmatched junction bases numbered 11, after V lost 4 bases and J lost 2 bases. Germline V gives CDR1 LGHDT, CDR2 YNNKEL (reference sequence). The CDR3 nucleotides are TGTGCCAGCAGCCGTTTACAGGGGTTTCAGACCTACGAGCAGTACTTC. Protein: CASSRLQGFQTYEQYF.

V gene TRBV18 combines with J gene TRBJ2-4; D might be TRBD1 (6 bases). CDR1 KGHSH and CDR2 LQKENI come from the germline V gene. The CDR3 totals 14 residues. The V end lost 3 bases, the J end lost 8 bases, and 14 bases lay between the germline ends. The CDR3 loop is CASSPQTGTDIQYF. The CDR3 bases are TGTGCCAGCTCACCCCAAACAGGGACGGACATTCAGTACTTC.

This clone was picked up one time. The chain combines TRBV10-3 with TRBJ1-3; 7 positions match TRBD1. The germline V gene encodes CDR1 ENHRY and CDR2 SYGVKD. Germline trimming cut 6 bases from V and 8 bases from J; bases unmatched to any gene: 7. The length of the CDR3 is 13 residues. The CDR3, as DNA: TGTGCCATCAGAGAAACAGGGGTGGACACCATATATTTT. Amino acids: CAIRETGVDTIYF.